Below, 20 T cell receptor beta chains from the same sample are listed, as sequenced in a study of cytomegalovirus exposure and HLA in healthy donors. Sequencing was performed with immunoSEQ multiplex PCR; in TCRdb, only in-frame clones are kept and a portion is missing. The table includes hundreds of thousands of clones, 86% detected once. The sample taken for sequencing was PBMCs. Receptors originate from a woman in her late teens or twenties in good health and CMV-seronegative.

The chain carries TRBV29-1 and TRBJ2-2; D might be TRBD1 (6 bases). This CDR3 has 13 amino acids. Germline V CDR1 and CDR2: SQVTM, ANQGSEA. The CDR3 DNA reads as TGCGGTGTACGACAGGCGAACACCGGGGAGCTGTTTTTT. Amino acids: CGVRQANTGELFF.

V and J are TRBV5-6 and TRBJ2-7; D is perhaps TRBD2 (6 bases). V was shortened by 1 base and J by 7 bases, with 12 bases between the two germline ends. Germline CDR1 SGHDT, CDR2 YYEEEE. The CDR3 contains 13 residues. The CDR3 loop reads CASSLWRVGEQYF. The DNA for the CDR3 is TGTGCCAGCAGCTTGTGGAGGGTAGGGGAGCAGTACTTC.

This clone appeared a few times. The chain employs TRBV6-1 and TRBJ2-1; 7 nucleotides line up with TRBD1. Germline CDR1 reads MNHNS; CDR2 reads SASEGT. With 8 bases clipped from V and 4 bases from J, the junction kept 5 bases outside the gene matches. The CDR3 is 13 residues long. As DNA, the CDR3 is TGTGCCAGCCAGGGGACAGTTTACAATGAGCAGTTCTTC. It translates to CASQGTVYNEQFF.

Here the CDR3 DNA reads TGTGCCAGCAGCCGGGCTTACGAGAACACAGATACGCAGTATTTT. It specifies CASSRAYENTDTQYF. V is TRBV4-2 and J is TRBJ2-3; D not resolved. The V end lost 4 bases, the J end lost 2 bases, and 13 bases lay between the germline ends. Germline loops: CDR1 LGHNA, CDR2 YNFKEQ. The CDR3 is made up of 15 amino acids.

This clone was detected once. The chain carries TRBV15 and TRBJ2-5, with 9 nucleotides matching TRBD1. The germline gives CDR1 LNHNV, CDR2 YYDKDF (reference sequence). The J segment lost 5 bases and the V segment lost 2 bases, leaving 9 bases of the junction unmatched. The CDR3 consists of 16 residues. The CDR3: CATSRFRDRVGETQYF. CDR3 coding DNA: TGTGCCACCAGCAGATTCCGGGACAGGGTTGGGGAGACCCAGTACTTC.

V gene TRBV5-6 combines with J gene TRBJ2-5; possible D gene TRBD1, 5 bases. Trimming cost V 0 bases and J 4 bases, with 16 bases left between them. This CDR3 spans 16 amino acids. The V gene's germline CDR1 is SGHDT and CDR2 YYEEEE. CDR3 protein: CASSLAGVVRAETQYF. Written as DNA, the CDR3 is TGTGCCAGCAGCTTGGCAGGTGTCGTCAGGGCAGAGACCCAGTACTTC.

The V gene is TRBV28, the J gene TRBJ1-2; D is ambiguous. Trimming pared 7 bases from V and 2 bases from J, leaving 20 bases between. CDR1 is MDHEN, CDR2 SYDVKM, per germline. The length of the CDR3 is 16 residues. The CDR3 protein is CASTTQTGGINYGYTF. In DNA, the CDR3 is TGTGCCAGCACTACTCAGACGGGAGGCATCAACTATGGCTACACCTTC.

This clone was found a few times. This rearrangement joins TRBV28 to TRBJ2-5; TRBD1 might be the D (7 bases). The germline gives CDR1 MDHEN, CDR2 SYDVKM. The CDR3 runs to 15 residues. Trimming stripped 6 bases from V and 5 bases from J, with 19 bases between. CDR3 loop: CASRPQGKLAETQYF. The CDR3 DNA reads as TGTGCCAGCAGGCCACAGGGGAAGCTAGCGGAGACCCAGTACTTC.

The gene calls are TRBV30 and TRBJ2-7; TRBD2 might be the D (6 bases). Per the germline V gene, CDR1 is GTSNPN and CDR2 is SVGIG (reference sequence). CDR3 size: 13 residues. Trimming pared 8 bases from V and 2 bases from J, leaving 16 bases between. Here the CDR3 DNA reads TGTGCCCTGGCTGCCGGGGGAACCTACGAGCAGTACTTC. This translates into CALAAGGTYEQYF.

This rearrangement joins TRBV27 to TRBJ2-7, with D possibly being TRBD2 (6 bases). Per germline, CDR1 MNHEY and CDR2 SMNVEV (reference sequence). This CDR3 spans 14 amino acids. Trimming shortened V by 3 bases and J by 4 bases, and 13 bases separated the two germline ends. CDR3 DNA sequence: TGTGCCAGCAGTTTGAAGCGGGTTCGGTACGAGCAGTACTTC. Protein product: CASSLKRVRYEQYF.

The gene calls are TRBV28 and TRBJ2-7; D is perhaps TRBD1 (5 bases). V was cut by 5 bases and J by 1 base, with 15 bases left in between. The CDR3 totals 15 residues. CDR1 MDHEN and CDR2 SYDVKM come from the germline V gene. CDR3 in DNA: TGTGCCAGCAGTCCCTCCGACAGTCGGTCCTACGAGCAGTACTTC. It is translated as CASSPSDSRSYEQYF.

This clone was seen only once. V usage is TRBV6-5 and J usage is TRBJ1-2; possible D gene TRBD1, 5 bases. The CDR3 loop spans 15 amino acids. Germline loops: CDR1 MNHEY, CDR2 SVGAGI. V lost 2 bases and J 6 bases, leaving 16 bases between the germline ends. The CDR3 nucleotides read TGTGCCAGCAGTTACACGGAGACAGCTGCCGATGGCTACACCTTC. This encodes CASSYTETAADGYTF.

The chain recombines TRBV6-5 with TRBJ1-4, with D unclear. The V end lost 0 bases, the J end lost 8 bases, and 13 bases lay between the germline ends. The germline V gene encodes CDR1 MNHEY and CDR2 SVGAGI. There are 15 residues in the CDR3. CDR3 nucleotides: TGTGCCAGCAGTTACTCTGCGGGAATAGGGGAAAAACTGTTTTTT. Translation gives CASSYSAGIGEKLFF.

The chain joins TRBV5-1 to TRBJ2-7; possibly TRBD1 for D (6 bases). Germline loops: CDR1 SGHRS, CDR2 YFSETQ. V was trimmed by 4 bases and J by 2 bases, leaving 10 bases between them. The CDR3 runs to 13 residues. CDR3 in amino acids: CASSHGDTYEQYF. In nucleotides, the CDR3 is TGCGCCAGCAGCCATGGGGACACCTACGAGCAGTACTTC.

This clone was recorded only once. CDR3 protein: CASSRLLAAQETQYF. The CDR3 DNA follows: TGTGCCAGCAGCCGCCTACTAGCTGCCCAAGAGACCCAGTACTTC. The V call is TRBV6-5, the J call TRBJ2-5, with D maybe TRBD2 (6 bases). This CDR3 is built from 15 residues. The V end lost 6 bases, the J end lost 1 base, and 15 bases lay between the germline ends. Germline CDR1 and CDR2: MNHEY and SVGAGI.

The J gene is TRBJ2-1, the V gene TRBV9, with TRBD2 matching over 11 bases. Germline trimming cut 4 bases from V and 7 bases from J; bases unmatched to any gene: 4. CDR1 is SGDLS, CDR2 YYNGEE, per germline. The CDR3 runs to 14 residues. CDR3 nucleotide sequence: TGTGCCAGCAGCTATGGGACTAGCGGTAATGAGCAGTTCTTC. Translation: CASSYGTSGNEQFF.

V usage is TRBV28 and J usage is TRBJ2-7; D might be TRBD1 (6 bases). With 6 bases removed from V and 4 bases from J, the gap between germline ends came to 10 bases. This CDR3 is built from 12 residues. The germline V gene has CDR1 MDHEN and CDR2 SYDVKM. The DNA for the CDR3 is TGTGCCAGCAGCCAAGGGGGTTACGAGCAGTACTTC. This encodes CASSQGGYEQYF.

There are a few counts of this clone. The chain uses TRBV7-9 and TRBJ2-7; TRBD1 agrees at 7 bases. Germline lookup yields CDR1 SEHNR and CDR2 FQNEAQ (reference sequence). J was trimmed by 1 base and V by 8 bases; bases with no gene match: 8. The CDR3 is 14 amino acids. The CDR3 loop is CASGIQGVSYEQYF. The CDR3 DNA reads TGTGCCAGCGGTATCCAGGGGGTTTCCTACGAGCAGTACTTC.

The CDR3 loop reads CASSQEIAGGSYNEQFF. The CDR3 DNA reads TGCGCCAGCAGCCAAGAAATAGCGGGAGGATCCTACAATGAGCAGTTCTTC. The gene calls are TRBV4-1 and TRBJ2-1; 10 bases agree with TRBD2. Trimming took 0 bases from V and 1 from J; bases not matched to a gene: 3. The CDR3 is 17 residues long. The germline gives CDR1 MGHRA, CDR2 YSYEKL.

The chain uses TRBV27 and TRBJ1-5; 7 nucleotides align to TRBD1. From germline, CDR1 is MNHEY and CDR2 SMNVEV (reference sequence). Germline trimming cut 6 bases from V and 3 bases from J; bases unmatched to any gene: 5. The CDR3 is 14 residues long. CDR3 in DNA: TGTGCCAGCAGACGCGACAGGGACAATCAGCCCCAGCATTTT. Amino acid sequence: CASRRDRDNQPQHF.